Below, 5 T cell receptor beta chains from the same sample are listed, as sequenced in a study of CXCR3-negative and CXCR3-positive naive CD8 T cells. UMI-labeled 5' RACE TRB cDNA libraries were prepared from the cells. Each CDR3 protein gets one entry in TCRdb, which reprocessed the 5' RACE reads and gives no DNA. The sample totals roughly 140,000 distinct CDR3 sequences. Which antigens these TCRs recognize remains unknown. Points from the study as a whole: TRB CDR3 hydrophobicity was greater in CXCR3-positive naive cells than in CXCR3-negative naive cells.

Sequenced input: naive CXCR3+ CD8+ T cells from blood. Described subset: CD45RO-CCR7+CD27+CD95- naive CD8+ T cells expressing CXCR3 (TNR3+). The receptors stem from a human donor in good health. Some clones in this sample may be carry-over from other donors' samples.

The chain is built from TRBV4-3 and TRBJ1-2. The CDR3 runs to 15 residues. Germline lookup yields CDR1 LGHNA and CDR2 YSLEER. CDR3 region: CASSQNLDSGYGYTF.

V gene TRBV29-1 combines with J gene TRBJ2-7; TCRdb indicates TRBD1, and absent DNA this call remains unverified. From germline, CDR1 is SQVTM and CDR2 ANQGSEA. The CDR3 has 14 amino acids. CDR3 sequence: CSVEARTGTYEQYF.

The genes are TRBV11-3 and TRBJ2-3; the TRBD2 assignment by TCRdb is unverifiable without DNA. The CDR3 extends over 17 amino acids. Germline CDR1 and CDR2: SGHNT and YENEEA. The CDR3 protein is CASSLGLAGGPGDTQYF.

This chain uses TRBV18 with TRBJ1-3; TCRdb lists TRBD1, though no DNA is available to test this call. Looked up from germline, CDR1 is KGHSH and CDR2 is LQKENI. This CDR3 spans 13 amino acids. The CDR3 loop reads CASSPLSRDTIYF.

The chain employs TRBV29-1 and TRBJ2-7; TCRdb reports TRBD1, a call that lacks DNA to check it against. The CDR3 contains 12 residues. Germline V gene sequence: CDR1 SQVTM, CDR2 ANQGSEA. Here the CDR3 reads CSVFGGSGEQYF.